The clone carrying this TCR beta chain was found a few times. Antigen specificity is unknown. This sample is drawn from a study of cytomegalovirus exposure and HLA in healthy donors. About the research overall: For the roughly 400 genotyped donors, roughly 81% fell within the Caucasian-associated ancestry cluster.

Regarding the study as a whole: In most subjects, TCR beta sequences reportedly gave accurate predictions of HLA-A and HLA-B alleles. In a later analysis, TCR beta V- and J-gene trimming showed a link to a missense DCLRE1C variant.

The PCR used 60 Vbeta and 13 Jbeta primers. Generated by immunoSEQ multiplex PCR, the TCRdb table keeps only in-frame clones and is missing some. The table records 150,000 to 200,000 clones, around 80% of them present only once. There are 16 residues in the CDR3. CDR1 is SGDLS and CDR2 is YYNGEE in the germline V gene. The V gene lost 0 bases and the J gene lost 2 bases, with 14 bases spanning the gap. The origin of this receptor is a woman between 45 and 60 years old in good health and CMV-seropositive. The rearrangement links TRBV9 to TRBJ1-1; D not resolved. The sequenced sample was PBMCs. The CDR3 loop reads CASSVALGTLNTEAFF. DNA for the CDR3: TGTGCCAGCAGCGTAGCTTTGGGCACCCTAAACACTGAAGCTTTCTTT.